In this sample, the clone carrying this T cell receptor beta chain turned up a few times. The target antigen is unknown. This sample is part of a study of Ad26.COV2.S vaccination and SARS-CoV-2 variants. Whole-study context: Participants got Ad26.COV2.S intramuscularly, once or twice 56 days apart. General study findings and limits: TCR breadth and depth analyses may have underestimated total T cell responses.

Trimming removed 7 bases at V and 4 bases at J, with 10 bases between. Germline CDR1 and CDR2: MNHNY and SVGAGI (reference sequence). The CDR3 covers 13 residues. Treatment noted: around 19 received Ad26.COV2.S at low or high dose, single or two shots; roughly five received placebo; per-sample allocation not given. Samples came from day 63 after the first vaccine or placebo injection. Clones were sequenced by immunoSEQ multiplex PCR, and TCRdb holds only the in-frame ones, with some missing. The data show about 480,000 clones, with around 88% seen just once and around 13% held by the top ten. The clonotype originates from a person between 18 and 65 years old who received the Ad26.COV2.S COVID-19 vaccine or a placebo. The starting material was peripheral blood, obtained in a trial of Ad26.COV2.S vaccine versus placebo. The chain joins TRBV6-6 to TRBJ2-2; D unclear. The CDR3 region has the DNA TGTGCCAGCAATCAGGTTTCCACCGGGGAGCTGTTTTTT. It translates to CASNQVSTGELFF.